The next 2 T cell receptor beta chains were all read from a single sample in a study of T cell responses to AZD1222 COVID-19 vaccine. Clones were read by immunoSEQ multiplex PCR, and TCRdb kept only the in-frame ones, dropping some. The sample contains more than 95,000 clones, about 90% of which appear only once. The material was peripheral blood, obtained on day 0 of AZD1222 vaccination. Source of these receptors: an adult in good health.

V is TRBV5-5 and J is TRBJ2-7; D call uncertain. Germline CDR1 is SGHKS and CDR2 is YYEKEE (reference sequence). Deletions cut 6 bases from V and 1 base from J, with 14 bases between. The CDR3 is 14 amino acids. The CDR3 DNA sequence: TGTGCCAGCATCCCCCCGATGCAGTCCTACGAGCAGTACTTC. Amino acid sequence: CASIPPMQSYEQYF.

This chain connects TRBV5-1 to TRBJ1-1; D unresolved. The CDR3 is 13 residues long. V was pared by 2 bases and J by 1 base, with 6 bases between. Germline V gene lookup returns CDR1 SGHRS and CDR2 YFSETQ. As DNA, the CDR3 is TGCGCCAGCAGCTTACACAGGAACACTGAAGCTTTCTTT. Translation gives CASSLHRNTEAFF.